This is a list of T cell receptor beta chains from one sample in a study of cytomegalovirus exposure and HLA in healthy donors. Repertoires were generated with immunoSEQ multiplex PCR, while TCRdb's copy carries only in-frame clones and drops some. The table includes fewer than 400,000 clones, roughly 89% detected once. Sequenced: PBMCs. Receptors originate from a woman under 30 in good health and CMV-seronegative. Each CDR3 is given with its conserved first and last residue. D genes are given only for firm matches.

V: TRBV2; D: TRBD1; J: TRBJ1-3; CDR3: CASSEVGQAGNTIYF
V: TRBV9; D: .; J: TRBJ2-3; CDR3: CASSVAPNQAPQYF
V: TRBV7-2; D: .; J: TRBJ1-1; CDR3: CASSGGTVNTEAFF
V: TRBV4-3; D: .; J: TRBJ2-7; CDR3: CASSPDLGGYEQYF
V: TRBV27; D: TRBD2; J: TRBJ2-1; CDR3: CASTLTPSGSSDEQFF
V: TRBV4-3; D: .; J: TRBJ2-7; CDR3: CASSPGVGGSRGELSYEQYF
V: TRBV6-4; D: TRBD1; J: TRBJ1-2; CDR3: CASSRATGSWGYTF
V: TRBV6-6; D: .; J: TRBJ2-7; CDR3: CASSQGTFSYEQYF
V: TRBV10-3; D: TRBD1; J: TRBJ1-1; CDR3: CAIRAGTGGSGAFF
V: TRBV7-2; D: TRBD2; J: TRBJ2-7; CDR3: CASSRISGSTYEQYF
V: TRBV7-2; D: TRBD1; J: TRBJ2-6; CDR3: CASSLGGPGQGLGANVLTF
V: TRBV5-1; D: TRBD2; J: TRBJ2-1; CDR3: CASSWGTSGSDEQFF
V: TRBV6-5; D: TRBD1; J: TRBJ2-7; CDR3: CASSYRQGDEQYF
V: TRBV7-2; D: TRBD1; J: TRBJ2-7; CDR3: CASSSGQGIYEQYF
V: TRBV7-3; D: .; J: TRBJ2-7; CDR3: CASSLAGSSYEQYF
V: TRBV28; D: .; J: TRBJ2-7; CDR3: CASRPGRGEQYF
V: TRBV5-1; D: .; J: TRBJ2-7; CDR3: CASSLGSGISYEQYF
V: TRBV27; D: .; J: TRBJ1-4; CDR3: CASSLRARGVDNEKLFF
V: TRBV5-4; D: TRBD2; J: TRBJ2-7; CDR3: CASSFGRAGEQYF
V: TRBV28; D: .; J: TRBJ1-2; CDR3: CASSPSGYGRKGGYTF
V: TRBV4-3; D: TRBD2; J: TRBJ2-1; CDR3: CASSQAASGSYEQFF
V: TRBV4-1; D: .; J: TRBJ2-3; CDR3: CASSQEFGDPDTQYF
V: TRBV27; D: .; J: TRBJ1-1; CDR3: CASRPWGAGDTEAFF
V: TRBV2; D: .; J: TRBJ2-5; CDR3: CASSEGANREETQYF